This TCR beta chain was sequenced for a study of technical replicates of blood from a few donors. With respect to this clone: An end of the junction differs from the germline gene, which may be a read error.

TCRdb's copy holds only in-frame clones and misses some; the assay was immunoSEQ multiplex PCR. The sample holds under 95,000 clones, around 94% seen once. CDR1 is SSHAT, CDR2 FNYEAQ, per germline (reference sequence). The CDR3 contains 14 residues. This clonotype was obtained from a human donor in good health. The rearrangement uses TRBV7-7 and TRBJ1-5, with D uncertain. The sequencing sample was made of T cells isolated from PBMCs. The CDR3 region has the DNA TGTGCTAGCAGCTTATATCGGAGTAATCAGCCCCAGCATTTT. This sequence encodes CASSLYRSNQPQHF.